This note documents a single TCR beta chain sequence. As yet, its antigen is unknown. A mixed TRB-A/B primer pool amplified rearranged TRB by multiplex touch-down PCR. Via MiXCR, TCRdb re-called the multiplex PCR reads, giving one row per CDR3 protein. The sample contains some 10,000 distinct CDR3 sequences, about two fifths of which appear only once. This entry is derived from a study of T cell repertoires in aging, cancer and after chemotherapy. Study details: Repeat sampling of healthy donors over several months to years showed clear clonal overlap. Overall study results and limits: In healthy donors, age-related TCR diversity loss mainly reflected lost richness.

The germline CDR1 and CDR2 sequences are SGHRS and YFSETQ. This CDR3 spans 13 amino acids. Trimming took off 0 bases at V and 10 bases at J, with 12 bases between the two ends. Peripheral blood genomic DNA, not sorted cells or RNA, was the template. This chain links TRBV5-1 with TRBJ2-3; D may match TRBD1 or TRBD2 (5 bases each). This clonotype was obtained from a human donor in good health. The sequencing input was blood. This CDR3 reads CASSLEGPIAQYF. The CDR3 DNA reads as TGCGCCAGCAGCTTGGAGGGACCAATAGCGCAGTATTTT.